This TCR beta chain stems from a study of memory CD4+ T cells and cytomegalovirus serostatus. Single viable CD3+CD4+CD8-CD45RO+ cells were sorted as the memory CD4+ T cells. The CDR3 is 14 amino acids. CDR1 is SNHLY and CDR2 is FYNNEI in the germline V gene. Trimming removed 8 bases from V and 4 bases from J, with 17 bases in between. TCRdb's table, derived via immunoSEQ multiplex PCR, lists solely in-frame clones and lacks some. Of 50,000 to 60,000 clones listed, approximately 80% are singletons. The sample was memory CD4+ T cells from blood. The rearrangement links TRBV2 to TRBJ1-2; the D gene is possibly TRBD1 (5 bases). The TCR comes from an adult in good health and CMV-seronegative. CDR3 nucleotide sequence: TGTGCCAGCCTCCCTGGGGACGCCCGCTATGGCTACACCTTC. Protein sequence: CASLPGDARYGYTF.